A single sample gave rise to the 31 T cell receptor beta chains below, sequenced in a study of blood T cells in healthy people across ages. It was with a sample-barcoded 5' primer and a J-beta primer mix that a second PCR of roughly 6 to 12 cycles was run. One entry per CDR3 protein results from TCRdb running MiXCR on the 5' RACE reads. The sample holds around 400,000 distinct CDR3 sequences, about half seen once. Sequences were obtained from blood. These receptors came from a man aged 55 to 70 in good health.

This clonotype showed up many times. This rearrangement joins TRBV7-9 to TRBJ2-7; TRBD1 matches 7 bases. Trimming took 1 base from V and 12 from J; bases not matched to a gene: 9. Germline assignment: CDR1 SEHNR and CDR2 FQNEAQ (reference sequence). CDR3 size: 13 residues. The CDR3: CASSLDRGGGRYF. The CDR3 DNA reads as TGTGCCAGCAGCTTAGACAGGGGCGGTGGAAGGTACTTC.

The chain combines TRBV20-1 with TRBJ2-1; 8 nucleotides align to TRBD2. V dropped 5 bases and J dropped 9; count of bases not matched to a gene: 27. The CDR3 has 19 amino acids. Per germline, CDR1 DFQATT and CDR2 SNEGSKA (reference sequence). The CDR3 nucleotides read TGCAGTGCTCTATCCCGGACTGGGTCGTGGACTAGCTCTAAACTTGAGCAGTTCTTC. This translates into CSALSRTGSWTSSKLEQFF.

The chain uses TRBV5-1 and TRBJ2-3; tentatively, D is TRBD1 or TRBD2 (5 bases each). Germline CDR1 reads SGHRS; CDR2 reads YFSETQ. Trimming stripped 3 bases from V and 2 bases from J, with 10 bases between. CDR3 length: 14 amino acids. In nucleotides, the CDR3 is TGCGCCAGCAGCTCCGGGACCATCACAGATACGCAGTATTTT. This codes for CASSSGTITDTQYF.

In this sample, this clonotype turned up a few times. The chain recombines TRBV7-2 with TRBJ2-7, with 14 nucleotides matching TRBD2. This CDR3 has 16 residues. Trimming removed 4 bases from V and 7 bases from J; junction bases left unmatched: 9. Germline V gene data show CDR1 as SGHTA and CDR2 as FQGNSA. The CDR3 region has the DNA TGTGCCAGCAGCTCGGGACTAGCGGGGGTTCTTAGGGAGCAGTACTTC. Protein product: CASSSGLAGVLREQYF.

This clonotype appeared a single time. This chain connects TRBV20-1 to TRBJ1-1, with TRBD1 as a possible D gene (6 bases). V was trimmed by 6 bases and J by 5 bases, leaving 22 bases between them. The CDR3 totals 15 residues. Germline V lookup: CDR1 DFQATT, CDR2 SNEGSKA (reference sequence). The CDR3 region has the DNA TGCAGTGCCCCAGGTCCCCTACAGGGAAGGACTGAAGCTTTCTTT. Translation: CSAPGPLQGRTEAFF.

This clonotype was found many times. V gene TRBV5-5 combines with J gene TRBJ2-1; D unclear. Germline values: CDR1 SGHKS, CDR2 YYEKEE (reference sequence). V was pared by 6 bases and J by 8 bases, with 9 bases between. The CDR3 is made up of 11 amino acids. CDR3 sequence (DNA): TGTGCCAGCACTCCGGGCGATGAGCAGTTCTTC. Its protein product is CASTPGDEQFF.

The gene calls are TRBV12-3 or TRBV12-4 and TRBJ2-4; the D gene is possibly TRBD2 (5 bases). The DNA matches TRBJ2-5 better at its end, which makes the J call doubtful. This CDR3 contains 14 residues. CDR3 nucleotide sequence: TGTGCCAGCAGTTACTCTGGACCTGAGGGGACCCAGTACTTC. It is translated as CASSYSGPEGTQYF.

This clonotype was found many times. This sequence joins TRBV5-1 and TRBJ2-4; 7 bases align to TRBD1. The CDR3 sequence is 14 residues long. With 5 bases clipped from V and 7 bases from J, the junction kept 9 bases outside the gene matches. Germline lookup yields CDR1 SGHRS and CDR2 YFSETQ. CDR3 DNA: TGCGCCAGCAGTCCGTCCGGGACAGCGAACATTCAGTACTTC. It codes for CASSPSGTANIQYF.

This clonotype showed up just once. The gene calls are TRBV12-3 or TRBV12-4 and TRBJ2-5, with 7 bases matching TRBD2. V was clipped by 9 bases and J by 4 bases; unmatched bases: 8. CDR3 length equals 13 residues. The CDR3 region is CASFGGGAETQYF. CDR3 bases: TGTGCCAGTTTCGGCGGGGGTGCAGAGACCCAGTACTTC.

The genes are TRBV20-1 and TRBJ2-7, with 8 bases aligning to TRBD2. The CDR3 loop spans 13 amino acids. Trimming at V came to 6 bases and at J to 3 bases, leaving 7 bases not matched to a gene. CDR1 DFQATT and CDR2 SNEGSKA come from the germline V gene (reference sequence). The CDR3 nucleotides read TGCAGTGCCGGACGAGCGGGAGTCTACGAGCAGTACTTC. This encodes CSAGRAGVYEQYF.

The CDR3 DNA follows: TGTGCCAGCAGTGAACAGGGGATCGATGGCTACACCTTC. This codes for CASSEQGIDGYTF. V is TRBV6-1 and J is TRBJ1-2, with D possibly being TRBD1 (6 bases). This CDR3 has 13 residues. V was clipped by 2 bases and J by 6 bases, with 10 bases between them. Per the germline V gene, CDR1 is MNHNS and CDR2 is SASEGT.

To note about this clonotype: A single base separates this from a much larger clone, so it may be a read error. Written as DNA, the CDR3 is TGTGTCAGCAGTCGGGGGCGGAGCTCCTACGAGCAGTACTTC. As protein: CVSSRGRSSYEQYF. V gene TRBV28 combines with J gene TRBJ2-7; possibly TRBD1 or TRBD2 for D (6 bases each). This CDR3 is 14 amino acids long. Germline assignment: CDR1 MDHEN and CDR2 SYDVKM.

This clonotype was found a few times. The chain links TRBV15 to TRBJ2-5; D ambiguous. Germline-derived CDR1 and CDR2 are LNHNV and YYDKDF (reference sequence). The CDR3 covers 12 residues. V lost 1 base to trimming and J lost 5 bases, with 5 bases between them. DNA of the CDR3: TGTGCCACCAGCAGAGCTGGGGAGACCCAGTACTTC. Translating gives CATSRAGETQYF.

The chain couples TRBV27 to TRBJ1-1, with TRBD1 identical over 11 bases. V was clipped by 6 bases and J by 3 bases; unmatched bases: 9. CDR1 MNHEY and CDR2 SMNVEV come from the germline V gene (reference sequence). This CDR3 is 16 amino acids long. In DNA form, the CDR3 reads TGTGCCAGCAGCCCTTGGGACAGGGGGGGATACACTGAAGCTTTCTTT. The encoded protein is CASSPWDRGGYTEAFF.

The chain uses TRBV29-1 and TRBJ2-2; 8 nucleotides align to TRBD1. The V and J ends lost 4 bases and 1 base, in that order; junction bases with no gene match: 11. The CDR3 spans 17 residues. Germline V gene sequence: CDR1 SQVTM, CDR2 ANQGSEA. CDR3 residues: CSVVSMGQAQNTGELFF. CDR3 nucleotides: TGCAGCGTTGTTAGTATGGGACAGGCACAGAACACCGGGGAGCTGTTTTTT.

Many counts were recorded for this clonotype. The chain uses TRBV5-1 and TRBJ2-3; a weak D match, TRBD2 (6 bases). Germline loops: CDR1 SGHRS, CDR2 YFSETQ. The CDR3 spans 16 residues. Trimming left V 2 bases short and J 0 bases short, with 13 bases between. CDR3 region: CASSFWGGTSTDTQYF. CDR3 bases: TGCGCCAGCAGCTTCTGGGGAGGAACCAGCACAGATACGCAGTATTTT.

Notes on this clonotype: A much larger clone is a single base away; this may be a read error. The chain carries TRBV5-1 and TRBJ1-4, with a tentative D call TRBD1 (6 bases). The CDR3 is made up of 15 amino acids. V lost 3 bases, J lost 7 bases, and 16 bases lay in between. In germline, CDR1 is SGHRS, CDR2 YFSETQ. CDR3: CASSWDPGEGEKLFF. In DNA, the CDR3 is TGCGCCAGCAGCTGGGATCCAGGGGAGGGTGAAAAACTGTTTTTT.

This clonotype showed up just a few times. As DNA, the CDR3 is TGTGCCAGCAGCGGTAGCGGAGGCTCCTTCCGTGAGCAGTTCTTC. It is translated as CASSGSGGSFREQFF. The chain links TRBV7-2 to TRBJ2-1, with D maybe TRBD2 (6 bases). The germline gives CDR1 SGHTA, CDR2 FQGNSA. Trimming stripped 5 bases from V and 9 bases from J, with 20 bases between. The CDR3 loop spans 15 amino acids.

This rearrangement joins TRBV20-1 to TRBJ1-1; D possibly corresponds to TRBD1 (6 bases). The CDR3 is made up of 13 amino acids. V lost 2 bases and J 5 bases, leaving 12 bases between the germline ends. In germline, CDR1 is DFQATT, CDR2 SNEGSKA (reference sequence). Here the CDR3 DNA reads TGCAGTGCTAGAAACAGGGTGGGGACTGAAGCTTTCTTT. Translating gives CSARNRVGTEAFF.

The CDR3 DNA sequence: TGCGCCAGCAGCCAAGACGCAGTGGTCTGGGAGCAGTACTTC. Translating it yields CASSQDAVVWEQYF. V gene TRBV4-1 combines with J gene TRBJ2-7; the D is unclear. Germline V gene lookup returns CDR1 MGHRA and CDR2 YSYEKL. Trimming pared 0 bases from V and 7 bases from J, leaving 13 bases between. The CDR3 length is 14 residues.

The chain couples TRBV20-1 to TRBJ2-1, with D possibly matching TRBD1 (6 bases). Germline V gene lookup returns CDR1 DFQATT and CDR2 SNEGSKA (reference sequence). V was trimmed by 3 bases and J by 10 bases, leaving 25 bases between them. The CDR3 has 16 amino acids. CDR3: CSASGGRDNRFSEQFF. In nucleotides, the CDR3 is TGCAGTGCTAGCGGCGGTCGGGACAACCGGTTTTCGGAGCAGTTCTTC.

The rearrangement links TRBV29-1 to TRBJ2-3; 9 bases line up with TRBD2. Per the germline V gene, CDR1 is SQVTM and CDR2 is ANQGSEA. The length of the CDR3 is 14 residues. V dropped 5 bases and J dropped 2; count of bases not matched to a gene: 5. The CDR3 DNA sequence: TGCAGCGTTAAGACTAGCGGATACACAGATACGCAGTATTTT. Encoded protein: CSVKTSGYTDTQYF.

The chain links TRBV20-1 to TRBJ2-5, with a possible D match to TRBD2 (6 bases). CDR1 is DFQATT, CDR2 SNEGSKA, per germline (reference sequence). With 4 bases removed from V and 5 bases from J, the gap between germline ends came to 11 bases. The CDR3 is 12 residues long. The CDR3 here is CSATEGGETQYF. CDR3 sequence (DNA): TGCAGTGCTACGGAAGGAGGGGAGACCCAGTACTTC.

This sequence joins TRBV7-9 and TRBJ2-5; 11 bases fit TRBD2. Germline V gene lookup returns CDR1 SEHNR and CDR2 FQNEAQ (reference sequence). The CDR3 is 16 amino acids. V was pared by 0 bases and J by 4 bases, with 4 bases of the junction left unmatched. The CDR3 nucleotides are TGTGCCAGCAGCTTAGCTACTAGCGGGGGCACAGAGACCCAGTACTTC. Translation: CASSLATSGGTETQYF.

This clonotype was counted between two and nine times. This chain uses TRBV20-1 with TRBJ2-7; D remains ambiguous. Per the germline V gene, CDR1 is DFQATT and CDR2 is SNEGSKA (reference sequence). V was shortened by 2 bases and J by 6 bases, with 8 bases between the two germline ends. CDR3 length: 11 amino acids. The CDR3 coding sequence is TGCAGTGCTAGATCCGGGTTCGAGCAGTACTTC. This translates into CSARSGFEQYF.

The rearrangement uses TRBV12-3 or TRBV12-4 and TRBJ2-1; D call uncertain. V lost 5 bases and J 6 bases, leaving 8 bases between the germline ends. This CDR3 is built from 12 residues. CDR3 coding DNA: TGTGCCAGCAGTCCCTCCGCCAATGAGCAGTTCTTC. Amino acid sequence: CASSPSANEQFF.

This clonotype has ten or more counts. This chain links TRBV20-1 with TRBJ2-3, with D hard to call. V was trimmed by 6 bases and J by 2 bases, leaving 9 bases between them. The CDR3 covers 12 residues. Germline lookup yields CDR1 DFQATT and CDR2 SNEGSKA (reference sequence). The CDR3 sequence: CSAVLNTDTQYF. Here the CDR3 DNA reads TGCAGTGCCGTGTTGAACACAGATACGCAGTATTTT.

The chain combines TRBV19 with TRBJ2-6; D uncertain. The V gene's germline CDR1 is LNHDA and CDR2 SQIVND (reference sequence). V was cut by 5 bases and J by 4 bases, with 12 bases left in between. This CDR3 has 15 residues. The chain's CDR3 is CASSGVVAGANVLTF. CDR3 nucleotides: TGTGCCAGTAGTGGGGTCGTGGCCGGGGCCAACGTCCTGACTTTC. Using reference TRBV19 and TRBJ2-6 for the parts outside the CDR3, the full variable domain is DGGITQSPKYLFRKEGQNVTLSCEQNLNHDAMYWYRQDPGQGLRLIYYSQIVNDFQKGDIAEGYSVSREKKESFPLTVTSAQKNPTAFYLCASSGVVAGANVLTFGAGSRLTVL.

This chain connects TRBV7-3 to TRBJ2-3; no clear D. The germline V and J ends were trimmed by 5 bases and 4 bases, with 13 bases remaining between them. CDR1 is SGHTA and CDR2 is FQGTGA in the germline V gene. The CDR3 is made up of 14 amino acids. CDR3 sequence reads: CASSPRFGPDTQYF. CDR3 sequence (DNA): TGTGCCAGCAGCCCCCGCTTTGGGCCAGATACGCAGTATTTT.

This rearrangement joins TRBV11-2 to TRBJ2-2; the match to TRBD1 covers 7 bases. The V and J ends lost 4 bases and 2 bases, in that order; junction bases with no gene match: 4. The CDR3 consists of 15 residues. Germline CDR1 is SGHAT and CDR2 is FQNNGV. This chain's CDR3 is CASSSRQGNTGELFF. The DNA of the CDR3 is TGTGCCAGCAGCTCCCGACAGGGCAACACCGGGGAGCTGTTTTTT.

The chain has TRBV4-3 and TRBJ2-5; 9 nucleotides agree with TRBD1. J lost 6 bases, V lost 1 base, and 3 bases had no gene match. CDR1 and CDR2 from the germline V gene are LGHNA and YSLEER. The CDR3 has 14 amino acids. CDR3 DNA sequence: TGCGCCAGCAGCCAAGGTGACAGGGGGAAGACCCAGTACTTC. This gives the protein CASSQGDRGKTQYF.